Shown below are 25 T cell receptor beta chains from a single sample sequenced in a study of blood T cell repertoires in COVID-19. Measured with immunoSEQ multiplex PCR; TCRdb has only the in-frame clones, and not every one. The table includes around 80,000 clones, 82% detected once. The sequenced sample consisted of peripheral blood. Every receptor here comes from a man older than 75 with acute or convalescent COVID-19.

The CDR3 region is CSARDRIPADTEAFF. For the CDR3, the DNA is TGCAGCGCCCGGGACAGAATACCGGCAGACACTGAAGCTTTCTTT. The V and J genes are TRBV29-1 and TRBJ1-1, with TRBD1 matching over 7 bases. CDR1 is SQVTM, CDR2 ANQGSEA, per germline. Trimming removed 7 bases from V and 3 bases from J; junction bases left unmatched: 14. This CDR3 is 15 amino acids long. The whole variable domain, remainder taken from reference TRBV29-1 and TRBJ1-1, is SAVISQKPSRDICQRGTSLTIQCQVDSQVTMMFWYRQQPGQSLTLIATANQGSEATYESGFVIDKFPISRPNLTFSTLTVSNMSPEDSSIYLCSARDRIPADTEAFFGQGTRLTVV.

This clone was seen more than once but under ten times. The chain joins TRBV14 to TRBJ1-2, with D unclear. The CDR3 loop spans 13 amino acids. In germline, CDR1 is SGHDN, CDR2 FVKESK. V lost 1 base and J lost 4, with 7 bases in between. The CDR3 region is CASSQGSTYGYTF. The CDR3, as DNA: TGTGCCAGCAGCCAAGGCAGTACCTATGGCTACACCTTC.

This chain uses TRBV5-1 with TRBJ2-3; 12 nucleotides align to TRBD2. Losses at the gene ends were 0 bases for V and 7 bases for J; bases not matched to a gene: 6. The V gene's germline CDR1 is SGHRS and CDR2 YFSETQ. The CDR3 consists of 16 residues. The CDR3 spells CASSLVASGGAYTQYF. CDR3 nucleotides: TGCGCCAGCAGCTTGGTGGCTAGCGGGGGGGCGTATACGCAGTATTTT.

This clone showed up just once. The chain is built from TRBV11-1 and TRBJ2-7, with TRBD2 matching over 8 bases. V lost 3 bases and J lost 4; bases outside the gene matches: 5. The V gene's germline CDR1 is SGHAT and CDR2 FQDESV (reference sequence). This CDR3 is 14 amino acids long. Here the CDR3 DNA reads TGTGCCAGCAGCTTCTCAGCGGGGGCGTACGAGCAGTACTTC. It codes for CASSFSAGAYEQYF.

The genes are TRBV7-9 and TRBJ2-2, with TRBD1 matching over 12 bases. The germline CDR1 and CDR2 sequences are SEHNR and FQNEAQ (reference sequence). The CDR3 has 16 residues. After removal of 5 bases from V and 6 bases from J, the junction contained 7 bases not matched to a gene. CDR3: CASSTSGTGGSGELFF. The CDR3, as DNA: TGTGCCAGCAGCACCTCCGGGACAGGGGGCTCCGGGGAGCTGTTTTTT. Full variable domain (outside the CDR3, taken from reference TRBV7-9 and TRBJ2-2): DTGVSQNPRHKITKRGQNVTFRCDPISEHNRLYWYRQTLGQGPEFLTYFQNEAQLEKSRLLSDRFSAERPKGSFSTLEIQRTEQGDSAMYLCASSTSGTGGSGELFFGEGSRLTVL.

V usage is TRBV30 and J usage is TRBJ1-6; 7 nucleotides agree with TRBD1. CDR1 is GTSNPN, CDR2 SVGIG, per germline (reference sequence). This CDR3 spans 13 amino acids. With 2 bases clipped from V and 8 bases from J, the junction kept 3 bases outside the gene matches. Here the CDR3 DNA reads TGTGCCTGGAGTATACAGGGGCATTCACCCCTCCACTTT. It encodes CAWSIQGHSPLHF.

This clone has only one observation. This chain connects TRBV19 to TRBJ1-3; the D is unclear. Germline assignment: CDR1 LNHDA and CDR2 SQIVND (reference sequence). The V and J ends lost 2 bases and 0 bases respectively, with 11 bases between them. The CDR3 loop spans 16 amino acids. CDR3 nucleotides: TGTGCCAGTAGTATACTCCCGGGGATCTCTGGAAACACCATATATTTT. It yields the protein CASSILPGISGNTIYF.

CDR3 coding DNA: TGTGCCAGCAGCTCAGGACAGAACGGTGAAGCTTTCTTT. Translated: CASSSGQNGEAFF. The chain combines TRBV11-2 with TRBJ1-1; possible D gene TRBD1, 6 bases. The V gene's germline CDR1 is SGHAT and CDR2 FQNNGV. The CDR3 has 13 amino acids. Trimming removed 4 bases from V and 7 bases from J, with 13 bases in between.

The chain couples TRBV28 to TRBJ2-7, with a weak D call TRBD1 (6 bases). There are 13 residues in the CDR3. CDR1 and CDR2 from the germline V gene are MDHEN and SYDVKM. Trimming cost V 7 bases and J 6 bases, with 16 bases left between them. Written as DNA, the CDR3 is TGTGCCAGCACCTTACCCAGGGGCGGCGAGCAGTACTTC. As protein: CASTLPRGGEQYF. Together with reference TRBV28 and TRBJ2-7, the CDR3 gives the full variable domain: DVKVTQSSRYLVKRTGEKVFLECVQDMDHENMFWYRQDPGLGLRLIYFSYDVKMKEKGDIPEGYSVSREKKERFSLILESASTNQTSMYLCASTLPRGGEQYFGPGTRLTVT.

The J gene is TRBJ1-2, the V gene TRBV3-1 (or the pseudogene TRBV3-2); D call uncertain. V lost 4 bases, J lost 8 bases, and 17 bases lay in between. This CDR3 has 14 amino acids. Per germline, CDR1 LGHDT and CDR2 YNNKEL (reference sequence). CDR3 region: CASSRNGAGEGYTF. Here the CDR3 DNA reads TGTGCCAGCAGCCGCAACGGCGCGGGCGAGGGCTACACCTTC.

V usage is TRBV5-6 and J usage is TRBJ2-5; 7 bases are a match to TRBD2. CDR3 length: 12 residues. Trimming at V came to 2 bases and at J to 5 bases, leaving 0 bases not matched to a gene. Germline V gene data show CDR1 as SGHDT and CDR2 as YYEEEE. The CDR3 bases are TGTGCCAGCAGCTTCGGGGGGGAGACCCAGTACTTC. It is translated as CASSFGGETQYF.

This clone was seen once. The V and J genes are TRBV4-1 and TRBJ1-4, with TRBD1 identical over 9 bases. The CDR3 covers 18 residues. Germline CDR1 is MGHRA and CDR2 is YSYEKL. J was trimmed by 1 base and V by 3 bases; bases with no gene match: 9. The CDR3: CASSQVLQGARTNEKLFF. CDR3 DNA sequence: TGCGCCAGCAGCCAGGTCCTACAGGGGGCTAGAACTAATGAAAAACTGTTTTTT.

The V and J genes are TRBV24-1 and TRBJ2-7; D may be TRBD2 (5 bases). CDR1 and CDR2 from the germline V gene are KGHDR and SFDVKD. Trimming took off 1 base at V and 5 bases at J, with 14 bases between the two ends. The CDR3 is made up of 15 amino acids. Here the CDR3 reads CATSDFGLPSDEQYF. Here the CDR3 DNA reads TGTGCCACCAGTGATTTCGGACTCCCGTCGGACGAGCAGTACTTC.

As concerns this clone: Because the CDR3's place on the DNA is in doubt, the DNA is left out and the CDR3 is given as listed by TCRdb. The chain couples TRBV3-1 (or the pseudogene TRBV3-2) to TRBJ2-7; the table's D call TRBD2 went unverified against the DNA. The CDR3 is made up of 15 amino acids, end residues included. CDR1 and CDR2 (germline): LGHDT, YNNKEL (reference sequence). The CDR3 loop is CASSQGRAGRGEQYF.

The chain joins TRBV25-1 to TRBJ2-3; a weak D match, TRBD2 (6 bases). Between the trimmed V and J ends, which lost 3 bases and 4 bases, there was a span of 11 bases. This CDR3 region has 14 residues. Germline CDR1 and CDR2: MGHDK and SYGVNS. CDR3 sequence (DNA): TGTGCCAGCAGTGACGCGGCGGGGTCAGATACGCAGTATTTT. It encodes CASSDAAGSDTQYF.

The genes are TRBV5-8 and TRBJ1-1; D ambiguous. V lost 4 bases and J lost 6, with 10 bases in between. This CDR3 contains 12 residues. The germline V gene encodes CDR1 SGHTS and CDR2 YDEGEE. CDR3 region: CASSRWRAEAFF. CDR3 DNA sequence: TGTGCCAGCAGCCGATGGCGGGCTGAAGCTTTCTTT.

The chain carries TRBV2 and TRBJ2-2, with 10 bases aligning to TRBD1. The junction had 4 bases not matched to a gene; V was cut back by 5 bases and J by 10 bases. From germline, CDR1 is SNHLY and CDR2 FYNNEI. The CDR3 runs to 13 residues. The CDR3 protein is CASSKDRGQELFF. Written as DNA, the CDR3 is TGTGCCAGCAGTAAAGACAGGGGGCAGGAGCTGTTTTTT. Variable domain in full (rest from reference TRBV2 and TRBJ2-2): EPEVTQTPSHQVTQMGQEVILRCVPISNHLYFYWYRQILGQKVEFLVSFYNNEISEKSEIFDDQFSVERPDGSNFTLKIRSTKLEDSAMYFCASSKDRGQELFFGEGSRLTVL.

The chain couples TRBV9 to TRBJ1-1; 9 positions agree with TRBD1. This CDR3 comprises 16 residues. V shed 3 bases, J shed 4 bases, and the junction held 10 bases outside the gene matches. Germline values: CDR1 SGDLS, CDR2 YYNGEE. The CDR3 coding sequence is TGTGCCAGCAGCGCGGGGACAGGGTGGTGGTCCACTGAAGCTTTCTTT. This sequence encodes CASSAGTGWWSTEAFF.

The chain uses TRBV6-4 and TRBJ2-7, with 8 bases identical to TRBD1. The CDR3 consists of 16 residues. Germline-derived CDR1 and CDR2 are MRHNA and SNTAGT. V lost 1 base, J lost 3 bases, and 8 bases stayed unmatched. In DNA form, the CDR3 reads TGTGCCAGCAGTGACTACGGACAGGGTCTGAGCTACGAGCAGTACTTC. Translation: CASSDYGQGLSYEQYF.

This clone appeared a single time. This sequence joins TRBV5-1 and TRBJ1-2; a possible D gene is TRBD1 (5 bases). The V end was cut by 0 bases, the J end by 6 bases, with 15 bases between. This CDR3 contains 15 residues. The V gene's germline CDR1 is SGHRS and CDR2 YFSETQ. This CDR3 is CASSLAVEQVHGYTF. In nucleotides, the CDR3 is TGCGCCAGCAGCTTGGCCGTCGAACAGGTACATGGCTACACCTTC.

The chain combines TRBV6-1 with TRBJ1-6; 9 bases line up with TRBD1. CDR3 length equals 16 residues. In germline, CDR1 is MNHNS, CDR2 SASEGT. The J segment lost 6 bases and the V segment lost 2 bases, leaving 5 bases of the junction unmatched. Written as DNA, the CDR3 is TGTGCCAGCAGTGAACCGGGACAGGGAACTAATTCACCCCTCCACTTT. Its translation is CASSEPGQGTNSPLHF.

This CDR3 is CASSFGQGSNQPQHF. CDR3 nucleotides: TGTGCCAGCAGCTTCGGACAGGGGAGCAATCAGCCCCAGCATTTT. The rearrangement uses TRBV5-6 and TRBJ1-5; 9 bases agree with TRBD1. This CDR3 has 15 residues. V dropped 2 bases and J dropped 1; count of bases not matched to a gene: 1. CDR1 is SGHDT and CDR2 is YYEEEE in the germline V gene.

The chain carries TRBV5-1 and TRBJ1-1; D remains unclear. Germline V gives CDR1 SGHRS, CDR2 YFSETQ. Trimming removed 0 bases from V and 5 bases from J, with 11 bases in between. This CDR3 has 14 amino acids. Here the CDR3 reads CASSLGSVPTEAFF. The CDR3 DNA reads as TGCGCCAGCAGCTTGGGGTCAGTGCCTACTGAAGCTTTCTTT.

Only a few counts were recorded for this clone. The gene calls are TRBV30 and TRBJ1-6; a possible D gene is TRBD1 (6 bases). CDR3 size: 16 residues. Germline V gene data show CDR1 as GTSNPN and CDR2 as SVGIG (reference sequence). V lost 2 bases and J lost 3, with 14 bases in between. The CDR3 is CAWSTSLGGYNSPLHF. In DNA form, the CDR3 reads TGTGCCTGGAGTACGTCCCTAGGGGGCTATAATTCACCCCTCCACTTT.

The CDR3 loop is CASSMGQNYGYTF. The CDR3 nucleotides are TGTGCCAGTAGTATGGGGCAGAACTATGGCTACACCTTC. The gene calls are TRBV19 and TRBJ1-2; D is perhaps TRBD1 (5 bases). CDR3 length: 13 amino acids. V lost 3 bases and J 2 bases, leaving 7 bases between the germline ends. Germline lookup yields CDR1 LNHDA and CDR2 SQIVND (reference sequence).